Below are 15 T cell receptor beta chains sequenced from a single sample in a study of technical replicates of blood from a handful of donors. The table came from immunoSEQ multiplex PCR; TCRdb's copy has only in-frame clones and leaves some out. Here the sample spans tens of thousands of clones, around 94% being singletons. The sample comprised T cells isolated from PBMCs. These receptor sequences come from a human donor in good health.

This chain links TRBV6-1 with TRBJ2-7; 11 nucleotides line up with TRBD1. J lost 0 bases, V lost 4 bases, and 5 bases had no gene match. Germline V lookup: CDR1 MNHNS, CDR2 SASEGT. This CDR3 has 16 residues. CDR3 DNA: TGTGCCAGCAGTGCAGGACAGGGGGCCTTCTCCTACGAGCAGTACTTC. As protein: CASSAGQGAFSYEQYF.

J is TRBJ2-3 and V is TRBV11-2; 8 nucleotides line up with TRBD2. The trim removed 8 bases at V and 2 bases at J, leaving 3 bases unmatched. There are 13 residues in the CDR3. Germline CDR1 is SGHAT and CDR2 is FQNNGV. The CDR3 sequence: CASLGGDTDTQYF. CDR3 DNA sequence: TGTGCCAGCCTCGGGGGGGACACAGATACGCAGTATTTT.

The chain carries TRBV28 and TRBJ1-2, with D possibly matching TRBD1 (6 bases). Germline V gene data show CDR1 as MDHEN and CDR2 as SYDVKM. The ends were cut back, 6 bases at V and 1 base at J, with 21 bases in the middle. The CDR3 is made up of 17 amino acids. DNA for the CDR3: TGTGCCAGCAGACTGACCGGAACAGGGTTGGGTAACTATGGCTACACCTTC. Translated: CASRLTGTGLGNYGYTF.

V is TRBV18 and J is TRBJ2-5, with D perhaps TRBD2 (5 bases). V was pared by 3 bases and J by 2 bases, with 16 bases between. Germline V gives CDR1 KGHSH, CDR2 LQKENI. This CDR3 has 16 amino acids. The chain's CDR3 is CASSPLTPGVQETQYF. The CDR3 DNA follows: TGTGCCAGCTCACCTCTGACCCCCGGGGTGCAAGAGACCCAGTACTTC.

V usage is TRBV5-1 and J usage is TRBJ2-3, with D maybe TRBD1 (5 bases). Germline V CDR1 and CDR2: SGHRS, YFSETQ. The CDR3 loop spans 12 amino acids. The V and J ends lost 5 bases and 7 bases respectively, with 11 bases between them. The CDR3 protein is CASRGETNTQYF. Written as DNA, the CDR3 is TGCGCCAGCAGAGGGGAAACGAATACGCAGTATTTT.

This chain links TRBV6-1 with TRBJ1-6; D not resolved. This CDR3 comprises 15 residues. The germline V gene encodes CDR1 MNHNS and CDR2 SASEGT. Trimming took 7 bases from V and 0 from J, leaving 10 bases between them. The CDR3 spells CASIVRSSYNSPLHF. The CDR3 nucleotides read TGTGCCAGCATAGTGAGGAGCTCCTATAATTCACCCCTCCACTTT.

The rearrangement uses TRBV5-1 and TRBJ1-1; the D gene is possibly TRBD1 (6 bases). Germline V lookup: CDR1 SGHRS, CDR2 YFSETQ. CDR3 length equals 15 residues. Between the trimmed V and J ends, which lost 4 bases and 4 bases, there was a span of 17 bases. The CDR3 sequence: CASSANGGLRTEAFF. CDR3 DNA sequence: TGCGCCAGCAGCGCGAATGGGGGCTTGCGCACTGAAGCTTTCTTT.

The chain combines TRBV19 with TRBJ1-1; 8 positions agree with TRBD1. The CDR3 sequence is 14 residues long. Trimming removed 7 bases from V and 2 bases from J; junction bases left unmatched: 6. Germline assignment: CDR1 LNHDA and CDR2 SQIVND (reference sequence). Here the CDR3 DNA reads TGTGCCAGTACCCTGGACAGGGTTAACACTGAAGCTTTCTTT. This sequence encodes CASTLDRVNTEAFF.

The chain has TRBV13 and TRBJ2-2; TRBD2 agrees at 7 bases. J was trimmed by 2 bases and V by 5 bases; bases with no gene match: 20. Germline assignment: CDR1 PRHDT and CDR2 FYEKMQ (reference sequence). The CDR3 contains 20 residues. The CDR3 DNA reads as TGTGCCAGCAGCCATTATCCCGGGGGGTTTAGTTTTCCCAACACCGGGGAGCTGTTTTTT. This encodes CASSHYPGGFSFPNTGELFF. Full variable domain (remainder filled in from reference TRBV13 and TRBJ2-2): AAGVIQSPRHLIKEKRETATLKCYPIPRHDTVYWYQQGPGQDPQFLISFYEKMQSDKGSIPDRFSAQQFSDYHSELNMSSLELGDSALYFCASSHYPGGFSFPNTGELFFGEGSRLTVL.

This chain uses TRBV6-6 with TRBJ2-3; possible D gene TRBD1, 6 bases. Trimming removed 5 bases from V and 3 bases from J, with 9 bases in between. The CDR3 runs to 13 residues. Germline values: CDR1 MNHNY, CDR2 SVGAGI (reference sequence). The CDR3: CASSPGQTDTQYF. The CDR3, as DNA: TGTGCCAGCAGTCCAGGACAGACAGATACGCAGTATTTT.

The chain combines TRBV7-2 with TRBJ1-1; D not resolved. CDR1 SGHTA and CDR2 FQGNSA come from the germline V gene. Between the trimmed V and J ends, which lost 2 bases and 10 bases, there was a span of 14 bases. This CDR3 is 13 amino acids long. In DNA form, the CDR3 reads TGTGCCAGCAGCTTAAGGGAGGTCGGTGGAGCTTTCTTT. Translated, it gives CASSLREVGGAFF.

This clone was detected only once. The chain has TRBV28 and TRBJ1-5, with a weak D call TRBD1 (5 bases). Germline V gene data show CDR1 as MDHEN and CDR2 as SYDVKM. Deletions cut 6 bases from V and 0 bases from J, with 15 bases between. The CDR3 runs 16 residues. The CDR3 region has the DNA TGTGCCAGCAGGTTTAAGGGGTGGTATAGCAATCAGCCCCAGCATTTT. It yields the protein CASRFKGWYSNQPQHF.

As DNA, the CDR3 is TGTGCCAGCAGCCCGTCGGACAGTTACTATGGCTACACCTTC. It is translated as CASSPSDSYYGYTF. The V gene is TRBV7-9, the J gene TRBJ1-2; possibly TRBD1 for D (6 bases). The germline V gene has CDR1 SEHNR and CDR2 FQNEAQ (reference sequence). V was cut by 5 bases and J by 3 bases, with 13 bases left in between. The CDR3 covers 14 residues.

The chain couples TRBV6-5 to TRBJ2-7; 14 bases fit TRBD2. CDR1 MNHEY and CDR2 SVGAGI come from the germline V gene. Trimming cost V 5 bases and J 3 bases; bases outside gene matches: 3. This CDR3 contains 15 residues. In nucleotides, the CDR3 is TGTGCCAGCAGTGGGACTAGCGGGGGCGACTACGAGCAGTACTTC. Its translation is CASSGTSGGDYEQYF.

The chain recombines TRBV28 with TRBJ2-7, with TRBD1 identical over 7 bases. Germline V CDR1 and CDR2: MDHEN, SYDVKM. The CDR3 runs 15 residues. The junction had 8 bases not matched to a gene; V was cut back by 5 bases and J by 1 base. The CDR3 here is CASSPPGQNSYEQYF. CDR3 sequence (DNA): TGTGCCAGCAGTCCACCGGGACAGAATTCCTACGAGCAGTACTTC.